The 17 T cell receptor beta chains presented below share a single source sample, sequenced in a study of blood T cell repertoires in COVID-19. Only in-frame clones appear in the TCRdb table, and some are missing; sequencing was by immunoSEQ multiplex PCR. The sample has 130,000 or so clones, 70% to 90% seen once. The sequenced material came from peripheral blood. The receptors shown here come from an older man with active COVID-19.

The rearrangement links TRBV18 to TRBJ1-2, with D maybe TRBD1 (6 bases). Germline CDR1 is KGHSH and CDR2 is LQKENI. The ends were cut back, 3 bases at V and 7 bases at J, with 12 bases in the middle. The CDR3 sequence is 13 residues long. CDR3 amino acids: CASSPTGTAGYTF. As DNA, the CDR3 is TGTGCCAGCTCACCGACAGGTACCGCTGGCTACACCTTC.

The CDR3 loop reads CASSGTGGQPQHF. Here the CDR3 DNA reads TGTGCCAGCAGCGGGACAGGGGGCCAGCCCCAGCATTTT. This chain joins TRBV7-9 and TRBJ1-5; 12 positions agree with TRBD1. The CDR3 is 13 amino acids. Unmatched junction bases numbered 0, after V lost 5 bases and J lost 7 bases. The germline V gene encodes CDR1 SEHNR and CDR2 FQNEAQ (reference sequence). The full variable domain, in which reference TRBV7-9 and TRBJ1-5 provide the parts outside the CDR3, is DTGVSQNPRHKITKRGQNVTFRCDPISEHNRLYWYRQTLGQGPEFLTYFQNEAQLEKSRLLSDRFSAERPKGSFSTLEIQRTEQGDSAMYLCASSGTGGQPQHFGDGTRLSIL.

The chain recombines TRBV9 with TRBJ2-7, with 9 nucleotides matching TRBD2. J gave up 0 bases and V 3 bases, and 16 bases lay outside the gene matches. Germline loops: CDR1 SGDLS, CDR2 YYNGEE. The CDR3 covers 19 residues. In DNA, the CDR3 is TGTGCCAGCAGCGCCGGGCTGGTGGCTAGCGGGACCCTCTCCTACGAGCAGTACTTC. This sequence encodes CASSAGLVASGTLSYEQYF.

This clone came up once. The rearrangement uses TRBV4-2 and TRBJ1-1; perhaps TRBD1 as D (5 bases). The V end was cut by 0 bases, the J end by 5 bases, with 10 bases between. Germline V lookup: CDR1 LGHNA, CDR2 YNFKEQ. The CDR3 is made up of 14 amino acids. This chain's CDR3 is CASSQDRGETEAFF. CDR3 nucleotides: TGTGCCAGCAGCCAAGATAGGGGCGAGACTGAAGCTTTCTTT.

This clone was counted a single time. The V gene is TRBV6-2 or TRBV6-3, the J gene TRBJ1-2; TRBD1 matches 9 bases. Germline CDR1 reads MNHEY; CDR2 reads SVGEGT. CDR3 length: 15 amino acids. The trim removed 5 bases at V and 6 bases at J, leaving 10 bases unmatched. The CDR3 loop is CASSTTGTGLHGYTF. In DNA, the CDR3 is TGTGCCAGCAGTACGACCGGGACAGGGCTCCATGGCTACACCTTC.

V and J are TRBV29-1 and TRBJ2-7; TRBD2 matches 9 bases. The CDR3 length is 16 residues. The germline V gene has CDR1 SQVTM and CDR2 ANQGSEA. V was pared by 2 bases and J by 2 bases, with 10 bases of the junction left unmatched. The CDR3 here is CSVEPLTSGGAYEQYF. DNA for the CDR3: TGCAGCGTTGAACCCTTGACTAGCGGAGGGGCCTACGAGCAGTACTTC.

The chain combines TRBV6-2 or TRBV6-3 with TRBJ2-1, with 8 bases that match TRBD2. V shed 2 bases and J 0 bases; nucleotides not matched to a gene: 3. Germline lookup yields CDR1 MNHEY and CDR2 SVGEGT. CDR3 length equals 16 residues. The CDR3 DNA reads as TGTGCCAGCAGTTACGTAGCGGGAAGCTCCTACAATGAGCAGTTCTTC. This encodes CASSYVAGSSYNEQFF.

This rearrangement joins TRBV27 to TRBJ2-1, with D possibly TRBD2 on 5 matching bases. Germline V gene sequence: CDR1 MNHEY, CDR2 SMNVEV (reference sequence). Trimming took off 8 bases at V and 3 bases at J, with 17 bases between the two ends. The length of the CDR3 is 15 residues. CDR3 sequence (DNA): TGTGCCAGCTGCTACTCCGGGAATTTCTACAATGAGCAGTTCTTC. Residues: CASCYSGNFYNEQFF.

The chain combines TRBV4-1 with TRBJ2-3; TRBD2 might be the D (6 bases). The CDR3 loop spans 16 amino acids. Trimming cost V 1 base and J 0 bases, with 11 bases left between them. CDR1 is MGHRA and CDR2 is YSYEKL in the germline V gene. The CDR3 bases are TGCGCCAGCAGCCAAGTATTTGCGGGAAGCACAGATACGCAGTATTTT. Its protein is CASSQVFAGSTDTQYF.

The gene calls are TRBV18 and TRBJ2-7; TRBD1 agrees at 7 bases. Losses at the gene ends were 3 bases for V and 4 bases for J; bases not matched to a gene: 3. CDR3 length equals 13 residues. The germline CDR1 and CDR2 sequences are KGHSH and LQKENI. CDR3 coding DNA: TGTGCCAGCTCACCTACAGGGGATTACGAGCAGTACTTC. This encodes CASSPTGDYEQYF.

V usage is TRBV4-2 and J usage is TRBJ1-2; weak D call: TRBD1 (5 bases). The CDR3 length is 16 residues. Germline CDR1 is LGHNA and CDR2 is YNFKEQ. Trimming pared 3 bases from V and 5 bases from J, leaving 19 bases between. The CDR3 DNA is TGTGCCAGCAGCCACCTTACCTGGACGGACAAATATGGCTACACCTTC. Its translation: CASSHLTWTDKYGYTF.

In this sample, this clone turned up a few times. Here the CDR3 DNA reads TGTGCCAGCGCAGGTAGCACAGATACGCAGTATTTT. Translated, it gives CASAGSTDTQYF. V is TRBV28 and J is TRBJ2-3; D unresolved. This CDR3 contains 12 residues. The germline V and J ends were trimmed by 8 bases and 0 bases, with 6 bases remaining between them. Germline values: CDR1 MDHEN, CDR2 SYDVKM.

The CDR3 DNA follows: TGCGCCAGCAGCCAAGAAAAGGGGGGAGGGATTTACGAGCAGTACTTC. Translation: CASSQEKGGGIYEQYF. The chain couples TRBV4-1 to TRBJ2-7, with TRBD2 as a possible D gene (7 bases). The germline V gene has CDR1 MGHRA and CDR2 YSYEKL. The CDR3 covers 16 residues. The V and J ends lost 0 bases and 4 bases respectively, with 16 bases between them.

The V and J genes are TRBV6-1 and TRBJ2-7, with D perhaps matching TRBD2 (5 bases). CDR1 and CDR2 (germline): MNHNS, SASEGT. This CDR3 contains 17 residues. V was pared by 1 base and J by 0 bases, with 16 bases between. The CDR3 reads CASSEVPGSASSYEQYF. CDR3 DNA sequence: TGTGCCAGCAGTGAAGTTCCGGGGAGCGCGAGCTCCTACGAGCAGTACTTC.

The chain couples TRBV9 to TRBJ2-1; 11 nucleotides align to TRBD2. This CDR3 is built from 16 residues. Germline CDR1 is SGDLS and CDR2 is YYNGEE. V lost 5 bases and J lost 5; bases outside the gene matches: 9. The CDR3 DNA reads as TGTGCCAGCAGAGCCGGGACTAGCGGAGTGAACAATGAGCAGTTCTTC. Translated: CASRAGTSGVNNEQFF. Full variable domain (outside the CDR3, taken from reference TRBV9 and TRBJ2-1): DSGVTQTPKHLITATGQRVTLRCSPRSGDLSVYWYQQSLDQGLQFLIQYYNGEERAKGNILERFSAQQFPDLHSELNLSSLELGDSALYFCASRAGTSGVNNEQFFGPGTRLTVL.

CDR3 sequence reads: CASSGSLAVGSYEQYF. For the CDR3, the DNA is TGTGCCAGCAGTGGCTCCCTAGCGGTGGGGTCCTACGAGCAGTACTTC. The V and J genes are TRBV6-1 and TRBJ2-7, with 7 positions matching TRBD2. Losses at the gene ends were 4 bases for V and 1 base for J; bases not matched to a gene: 10. Germline-derived CDR1 and CDR2 are MNHNS and SASEGT. The CDR3 is made up of 16 amino acids.

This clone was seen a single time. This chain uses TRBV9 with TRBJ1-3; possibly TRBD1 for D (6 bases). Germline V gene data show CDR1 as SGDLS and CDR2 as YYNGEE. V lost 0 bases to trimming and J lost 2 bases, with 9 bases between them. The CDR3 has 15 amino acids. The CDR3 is CASSVDAGAGNTIYF. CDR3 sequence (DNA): TGTGCCAGCAGCGTAGACGCAGGGGCTGGAAACACCATATATTTT.